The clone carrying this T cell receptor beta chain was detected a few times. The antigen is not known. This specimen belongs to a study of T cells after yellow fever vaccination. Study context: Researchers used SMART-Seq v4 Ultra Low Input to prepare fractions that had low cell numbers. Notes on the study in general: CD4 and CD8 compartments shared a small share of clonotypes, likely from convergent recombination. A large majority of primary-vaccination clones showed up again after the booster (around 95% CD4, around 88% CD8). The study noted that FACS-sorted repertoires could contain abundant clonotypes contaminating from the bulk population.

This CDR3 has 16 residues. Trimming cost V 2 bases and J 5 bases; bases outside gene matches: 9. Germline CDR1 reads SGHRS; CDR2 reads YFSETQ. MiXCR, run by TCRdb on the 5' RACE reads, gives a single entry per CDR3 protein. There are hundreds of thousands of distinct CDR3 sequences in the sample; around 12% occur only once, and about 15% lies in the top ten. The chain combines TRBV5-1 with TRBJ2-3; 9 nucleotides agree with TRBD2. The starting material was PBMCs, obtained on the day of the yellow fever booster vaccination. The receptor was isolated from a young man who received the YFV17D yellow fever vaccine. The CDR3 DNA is TGCGCCAGCAGCTTCGGGATGGGACTAGCCGTAGATACGCAGTATTTT. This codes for CASSFGMGLAVDTQYF.